This record looks at one T cell receptor (beta chain) sequence and its context. Its antigen is currently unknown. Assay: immunoSEQ multiplex PCR; the TCRdb copy retains only in-frame clones and omits some. The sample lists tens of thousands of clones, roughly 84% occurring once. These data come from a study of CD4 T cells in relation to SARS-CoV-2 and coronaviruses. Findings and limits, study-wide: In around 60% of donors, memory CD4+ clonotypes crossrecognized SARS-CoV-2 and at least one common cold coronavirus spike.

The V end lost 8 bases, the J end lost 5 bases, and 13 bases lay between the germline ends. Germline V gene lookup returns CDR1 ENHRY and CDR2 SYGVKD. This CDR3 contains 13 residues. The V and J genes are TRBV10-3 and TRBJ2-1; possibly TRBD1 for D (6 bases). The source is an adult with COVID-19. The sample comprised naive CD4+ T cells from PBMCs, cultured in vitro. Subset reported: naive CD4+ T cells isolated by negative enrichment. CDR3 in DNA: TGTGCCATCGGGATAGGGGGAAACAATGAGCAGTTCTTC. The encoded protein is CAIGIGGNNEQFF.